This TCR beta chain was recorded in a study of molecular identifiers for immune sequencing clone quantification. TCRdb passed the PCR reads through MiXCR, listing each CDR3 protein once. The sample comprises around 480,000 distinct CDR3 sequences, around 21% of which are singletons, and 0.7% to 0.95% rests with the top ten. V was trimmed by 4 bases and J by 4 bases, leaving 14 bases between them. This CDR3 is 14 amino acids long. The germline gives CDR1 SGHTA, CDR2 FQGNSA. This clonotype has ten or more counts. What was sequenced was naive CD8+ T cells from blood, with Jurkat cell RNA spiked in. Specified subset: FACS-sorted CD8+CD4-CCR7+CD45RA+ naive T cells. The receptor was isolated from a human donor in good health. Some libraries in this study had Jurkat cell RNA spiked in. The chain has TRBV7-2 and TRBJ2-7; no clear D. The CDR3 is CASSSPLDGYEQYF. The CDR3 DNA sequence: TGTGCCAGCAGCTCACCCTTGGACGGGTACGAGCAGTACTTC.